This is a list of T cell receptor beta chains from one sample in a study of cytomegalovirus exposure and HLA in healthy donors. The method was immunoSEQ multiplex PCR; TCRdb's version includes in-frame clones alone and lacks a portion of them. The table records around 130,000 clones, about 69% of them present only once. Specimen: PBMCs. The source is a man aged 25 to 40 in good health and CMV-seronegative. The CDR3 runs from the conserved cysteine through the conserved F or W. Each record gives: clone size, J gene, V gene, D gene, CDR3 protein, CDR3 DNA. D genes are given only for firm matches. For some rows the clone size is stated as once, few or many, or as a class when expanded; others skip it.

>-|TRBJ2-1|TRBV6-1|TRBD1
CASRDRAYNEQFF
TGTGCCAGCCGGGACAGAGCATACAATGAGCAGTTCTTC
>-|TRBJ2-3|TRBV30|TRBD2
CAWSFQRGPTDTQYF
TGTGCCTGGAGTTTCCAGCGGGGGCCCACAGATACGCAGTATTTT
>few|TRBJ2-7|TRBV27|-
CASSWERYSYEQYF
TGTGCCAGCAGTTGGGAGCGGTACTCCTACGAGCAGTACTTC
>-|TRBJ2-7|TRBV7-2|TRBD2
CASSFEAGRNEQYF
TGTGCCAGCAGTTTCGAGGCCGGGAGGAACGAGCAGTACTTC
>-|TRBJ1-4|TRBV7-9|-
CASSRGPKLFF
TGTGCCAGCAGCAGGGGTCCTAAACTGTTTTTT
>-|TRBJ1-1|TRBV7-9|-
CASSLGQANTEAFF
TGTGCCAGCAGCTTGGGACAAGCGAACACTGAAGCTTTCTTT
>-|TRBJ2-5|TRBV5-1|TRBD2
CASSSGGSGETQYF
TGCGCCAGCAGCTCGGGGGGATCAGGGGAGACCCAGTACTTC
>-|TRBJ2-1|TRBV7-6|TRBD2
CASSLRLAGGSLTYNEQFF
TGTGCCAGCAGCCTTAGACTAGCGGGAGGGTCCCTCACCTACAATGAGCAGTTCTTC
>once|TRBJ2-1|TRBV7-9|-
CASSSPGDEQFF
TGTGCCAGCAGCTCCCCCGGGGATGAGCAGTTCTTC
>-|TRBJ2-5|TRBV10-3|TRBD2
CAISEQRETQTQYF
TGTGCCATCAGTGAACAGCGGGAGACACAGACCCAGTACTTC
>-|TRBJ1-2|TRBV7-9|-
CASSLAQVNYGYTF
TGTGCCAGCAGCTTAGCCCAGGTTAACTATGGCTACACCTTC